In its sample, the clone carrying this T cell receptor (beta chain) was seen once. The treatment denotes: 15 to 20 received Ad26.COV2.S at low or high dose, single or two shots; roughly five received placebo; per-sample allocation not given. Day 63 after the first injection of vaccine or placebo was the sampling time. The sample is drawn from a study of Ad26.COV2.S vaccination and SARS-CoV-2 variants. Overall study: Once or twice, 56 days apart, Ad26.COV2.S was delivered intramuscularly.

The CDR3 sequence is 16 residues long. CDR1 SGHAT and CDR2 FQNNGV come from the germline V gene. The junction had 11 bases not matched to a gene; V was cut back by 5 bases and J by 2 bases. Assay: immunoSEQ multiplex PCR; the TCRdb copy retains only in-frame clones and omits some. The sample lists about 220,000 clones; over 75% were seen once. This chain uses TRBV11-2 with TRBJ2-5; TRBD2 matches at 7 bases. This receptor was obtained from a person aged 18-60 years who received the Ad26.COV2.S COVID-19 vaccine or a placebo. The input for sequencing was peripheral blood, taken in a trial of Ad26.COV2.S vaccine versus placebo. DNA for the CDR3: TGTGCCAGCAGCCCAAGACTAGCCCGGGGGCAAGAGACCCAGTACTTC. It specifies CASSPRLARGQETQYF. The variable domain in full, completed from reference TRBV11-2 and TRBJ2-5, reads EAGVAQSPRYKIIEKRQSVAFWCNPISGHATLYWYQQILGQGPKLLIQFQNNGVVDDSQLPKDRFSAERLKGVDSTLKIQPAKLEDSAVYLCASSPRLARGQETQYFGPGTRLLVL.